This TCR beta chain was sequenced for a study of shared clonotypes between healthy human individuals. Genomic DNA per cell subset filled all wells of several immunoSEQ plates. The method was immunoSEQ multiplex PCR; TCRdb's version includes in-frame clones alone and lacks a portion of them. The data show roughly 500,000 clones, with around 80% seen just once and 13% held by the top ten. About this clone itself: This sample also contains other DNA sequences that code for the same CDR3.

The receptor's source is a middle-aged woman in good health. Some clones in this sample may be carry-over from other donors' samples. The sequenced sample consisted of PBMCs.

CDR3 DNA sequence: TGTGCCAGCAGCTTAGCACTAGCGGGAACCTACAATGAGCAGTTCTTC. This encodes CASSLALAGTYNEQFF. The chain links TRBV7-9 to TRBJ2-1; 10 nucleotides agree with TRBD2. With 0 bases clipped from V and 2 bases from J, the junction kept 1 base outside the gene matches. This CDR3 contains 16 residues. The V gene's germline CDR1 is SEHNR and CDR2 FQNEAQ (reference sequence).